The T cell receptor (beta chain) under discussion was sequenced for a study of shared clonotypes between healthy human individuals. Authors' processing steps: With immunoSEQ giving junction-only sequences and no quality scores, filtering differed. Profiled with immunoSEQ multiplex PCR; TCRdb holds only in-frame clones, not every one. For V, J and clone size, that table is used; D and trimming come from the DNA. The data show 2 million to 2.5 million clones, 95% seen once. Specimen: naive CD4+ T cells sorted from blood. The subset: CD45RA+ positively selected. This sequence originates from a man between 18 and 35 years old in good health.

For the CDR3, the DNA is TGTGCCATCAGCCGGGAGCGCGATGGGGGTACGCAGTATTTT. Translating gives CAISRERDGGTQYF. This rearrangement joins TRBV10-3 to TRBJ2-3; D is possibly TRBD2 (6 bases). Germline lookup yields CDR1 ENHRY and CDR2 SYGVKD. CDR3 length: 14 amino acids. V gave up 6 bases and J gave up 8 bases, with 18 bases separating them.